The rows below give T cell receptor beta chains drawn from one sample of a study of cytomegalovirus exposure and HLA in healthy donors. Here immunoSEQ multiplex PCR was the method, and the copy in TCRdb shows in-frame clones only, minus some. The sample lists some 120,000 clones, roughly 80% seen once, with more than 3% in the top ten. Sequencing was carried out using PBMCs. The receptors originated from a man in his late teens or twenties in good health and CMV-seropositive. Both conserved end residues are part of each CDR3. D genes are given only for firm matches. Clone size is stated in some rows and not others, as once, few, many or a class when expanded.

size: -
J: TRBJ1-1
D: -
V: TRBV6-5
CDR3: CASSIGTTLNTEAFF
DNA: TGTGCCAGCAGCATCGGGACTACGTTAAACACTGAAGCTTTCTTT

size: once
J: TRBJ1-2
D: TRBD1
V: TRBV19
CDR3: CASSYFPRDRPRYAGYTF
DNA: TGTGCCAGTAGTTATTTTCCCCGGGACAGGCCCAGGTATGCAGGCTACACCTTC

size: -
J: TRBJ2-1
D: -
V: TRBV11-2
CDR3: CASSLLPGSYNEQFF
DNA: TGTGCCAGCAGCCTGCTACCCGGCTCCTACAATGAGCAGTTCTTC

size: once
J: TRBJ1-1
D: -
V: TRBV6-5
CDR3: CASSAAGRYNEAFF
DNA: TGTGCCAGCAGCGCAGCCGGGAGATACAATGAAGCTTTCTTT

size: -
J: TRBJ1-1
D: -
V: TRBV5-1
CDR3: CASSLGTSTMNTEAFF
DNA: TGCGCCAGCAGCCTGGGGACTTCTACTATGAACACTGAAGCTTTCTTT

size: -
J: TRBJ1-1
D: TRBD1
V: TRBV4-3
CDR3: CASSQGYRQGTVGEAFF
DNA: TGCGCCAGCAGCCAAGGTTACCGACAGGGGACGGTAGGTGAAGCTTTCTTT

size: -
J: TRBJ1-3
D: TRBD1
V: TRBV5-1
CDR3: CASSLQGASGNTIYF
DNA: TGCGCCAGCAGCTTACAGGGGGCATCTGGAAACACCATATATTTT

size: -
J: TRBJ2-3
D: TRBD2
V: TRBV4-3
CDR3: CASSQDLGGGASDTQYF
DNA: TGCGCCAGCAGCCAAGATCTTGGCGGGGGGGCATCGGATACGCAGTATTTT

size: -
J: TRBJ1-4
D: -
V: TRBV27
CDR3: CASSFRRPGAVATNEKLFF
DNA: TGTGCCAGCAGTTTTCGTCGCCCAGGGGCAGTTGCAACTAATGAAAAACTGTTTTTT

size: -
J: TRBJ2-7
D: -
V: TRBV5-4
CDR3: CASSAGGLNYEQYF
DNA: TGTGCCAGCAGCGCAGGGGGGTTAAACTACGAGCAGTACTTC

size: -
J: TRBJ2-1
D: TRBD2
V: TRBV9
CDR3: CASSVGAGSGGPSYNEQFF
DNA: TGTGCCAGCAGCGTAGGTGCTGGGAGCGGGGGGCCGTCCTACAATGAGCAGTTCTTC

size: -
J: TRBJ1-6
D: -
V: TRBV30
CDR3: CAWSQGIGSPLHF
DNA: TGTGCCTGGAGCCAGGGAATAGGTTCACCCCTCCACTTT

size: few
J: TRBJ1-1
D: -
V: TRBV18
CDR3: CASSPDGEAFF
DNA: TGTGCCAGCTCACCAGACGGGGAAGCTTTCTTT

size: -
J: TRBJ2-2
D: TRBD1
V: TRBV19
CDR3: CASSARDSGELFF
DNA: TGTGCCAGTAGTGCCCGGGACAGCGGGGAGCTGTTTTTT

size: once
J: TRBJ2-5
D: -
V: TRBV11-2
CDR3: CASSPLGAGPETQYF
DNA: TGTGCCAGCAGCCCCCTGGGCGCAGGTCCAGAGACCCAGTACTTC

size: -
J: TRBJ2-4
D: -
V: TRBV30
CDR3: CAWSARDSQNIQYF
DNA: TGTGCCTGGAGTGCTCGGGACTCCCAAAACATTCAGTACTTC

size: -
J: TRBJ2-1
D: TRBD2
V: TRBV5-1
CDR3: CASRTRTSGNANEQFF
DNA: TGCGCCAGCAGAACCAGGACTAGCGGGAACGCGAATGAGCAGTTCTTC

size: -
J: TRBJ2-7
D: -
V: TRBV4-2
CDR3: CASSPDFYEQYF
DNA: TGTGCCAGCAGCCCAGACTTCTACGAGCAGTACTTC

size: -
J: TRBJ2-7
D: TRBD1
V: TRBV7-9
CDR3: CSSSLGSGQGASVQYF
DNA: TGTTCCAGCAGCTTAGGGTCGGGACAGGGTGCTTCCGTTCAGTACTTC

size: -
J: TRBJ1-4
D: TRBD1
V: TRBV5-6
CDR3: CASSPGTDHNEKLFF
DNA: TGTGCCAGCAGCCCAGGGACAGACCATAATGAAAAACTGTTTTTT